Listed below are T cell receptor beta chains from one sample, sequenced in a study of blood T cell repertoires in COVID-19. Sequencing was performed with immunoSEQ multiplex PCR; in TCRdb, only in-frame clones are kept and a portion is missing. The data show under 300,000 clones, with under 95% seen just once and approximately 2.4% held by the top ten. Material for sequencing was PBMCs or T cells enriched from blood (not recorded which). These receptor sequences come from a woman aged 40 to 55 with acute COVID-19. Each CDR3 is given with its conserved first and last residue. Clone size appears in some rows only: once, few, many, or a class for an expanded clone.

clone_size	j_call	v_call	cdr3_aa
.	TRBJ2-2	TRBV18	CASSPRTSGAYTGELFF
.	TRBJ2-3	TRBV2	CASSVGGGADTQYF
once	TRBJ1-1	TRBV7-9	CASSPNRDTEAFF
.	TRBJ1-1	TRBV19	CASSILDRGGGNTEAFF
few	TRBJ2-1	TRBV5-1	CASSSGQGANEQFF
once	TRBJ2-3	TRBV6-5	CASSFSSGSTDTQYF
once	TRBJ1-6	TRBV11-2	CASSVLSSYNSPLHF
once	TRBJ2-5	TRBV9	CASSVVGSNQETQYF
.	TRBJ1-2	TRBV11-3	CASSFGRQGNYGYTF
.	TRBJ2-3	TRBV4-2	CASSLVLAGTPGTDTQYF
.	TRBJ1-2	TRBV28	CASSPDRAGYGYTF
few	TRBJ1-2	TRBV4-2	CASSHPRERHYTF
.	TRBJ2-5	TRBV7-2	CASSLMRGGVQETQYF
.	TRBJ1-1	TRBV18	CASSPPSLMNTEAFF
once	TRBJ1-1	TRBV9	CASSVGDRGLRNTEAFF
.	TRBJ1-5	TRBV14	CASSPLGFRDYNQPQHF
.	TRBJ1-4	TRBV7-9	CASSNFGREEDGKLFF
.	TRBJ2-7	TRBV19	CASSKIAGTGDFRLGEQYF
once	TRBJ2-1	TRBV28	CASSGPAGGPNEQFF
.	TRBJ1-4	TRBV15	CATMTGPATNEKLFF
.	TRBJ2-3	TRBV4-2	CASSQQLDRGGLTDTQYF
.	TRBJ2-5	TRBV12-5	CASGAGVPGTQYF
.	TRBJ2-2	TRBV2	CASVGQGGAGELFF
.	TRBJ2-2	TRBV23-1	CAPRRVLSRGKSSGELFF
.	TRBJ1-6	TRBV27	CASSLSGRGMNSPLHF
.	TRBJ1-6	TRBV3-1/TRBV3-2	CASSPQTGWDSPLHF
.	TRBJ2-3	TRBV4-2	CASSQDLGVGADTQYF
.	TRBJ2-2	TRBV5-1	CASSLMAQGPGELFF
.	TRBJ1-5	TRBV6-1	CASREGQGNQPQHF
.	TRBJ2-1	TRBV4-2	CASSQAGLAGALGNEQFF